These 20 T cell receptor beta chains were all obtained from the same sample, sequenced in a study of shared clonotypes between healthy human individuals. This table comes from immunoSEQ multiplex PCR, and its TCRdb copy is limited to in-frame clones, with some not included. The sample shows about 2.1 million clones, 90% to 95% of them seen only once. Selected positively for CCR7 and CD45RO-negative, naive CD8 cells excluded terminally differentiated effector memory CD45RA+ cells. The source material was naive CD8+ T cells from PBMCs. These TCRs come from a man aged 18 to 35 in good health. Some clones in this sample may be carry-over from other donors' samples.

This clone was seen only a few times. The rearrangement uses TRBV9 and TRBJ1-1; 9 bases line up with TRBD1. Unmatched junction bases numbered 8, after V lost 4 bases and J lost 4 bases. The CDR3 is 15 amino acids. Per the germline V gene, CDR1 is SGDLS and CDR2 is YYNGEE. The DNA for the CDR3 is TGTGCCAGCAGCCCCACGACAGGGGGGCTCACTGAAGCTTTCTTT. Protein sequence: CASSPTTGGLTEAFF.

The chain joins TRBV19 to TRBJ2-7; D possibly uses TRBD1 or TRBD2 (5 bases each). Germline V lookup: CDR1 LNHDA, CDR2 SQIVND (reference sequence). The CDR3 length is 14 residues. Trimming cost V 3 bases and J 3 bases, with 12 bases left between them. The chain's CDR3 is CASSMGGGGYEQYF. The CDR3 coding sequence is TGTGCCAGTAGTATGGGTGGTGGGGGCTACGAGCAGTACTTC.

This chain connects TRBV7-2 to TRBJ2-7; unclear D gene. Germline CDR1 reads SGHTA; CDR2 reads FQGNSA. Between the trimmed V and J ends, which lost 4 bases and 1 base, there was a span of 17 bases. The CDR3 is 16 residues long. Here the CDR3 reads CASSSTDWSPSYEQYF. CDR3 DNA sequence: TGTGCCAGCAGCTCGACCGACTGGTCTCCTTCCTACGAGCAGTACTTC. Supplemented by reference TRBV7-2 and TRBJ2-7, the full variable domain reads GAGVSQSPSNKVTEKGKDVELRCDPISGHTALYWYRQSLGQGLEFLIYFQGNSAPDKSGLPSDRFSAERTGGSVSTLTIQRTQQEDSAVYLCASSSTDWSPSYEQYFGPGTRLTVT.

The rearrangement links TRBV7-6 to TRBJ2-3; tentatively, D is TRBD1 or TRBD2 (5 bases each). CDR1 is SGHVS, CDR2 FNYEAQ, per germline. CDR3 length: 15 residues. Deletions cut 1 base from V and 5 bases from J, with 13 bases between. The CDR3 here is CASSLEVEGLDTQYF. CDR3 sequence (DNA): TGTGCCAGCAGCTTAGAAGTAGAGGGGTTAGATACGCAGTATTTT.

The genes are TRBV2 and TRBJ2-3; tentative D call: TRBD1 (6 bases). V was pared by 5 bases and J by 1 base, with 13 bases between. Germline-derived CDR1 and CDR2 are SNHLY and FYNNEI. This CDR3 comprises 15 residues. CDR3 DNA sequence: TGTGCCAGCAGTCTCACAGGGTCCGGCACAGATACGCAGTATTTT. This codes for CASSLTGSGTDTQYF. Full variable domain (rest looked up from reference TRBV2 and TRBJ2-3): EPEVTQTPSHQVTQMGQEVILRCVPISNHLYFYWYRQILGQKVEFLVSFYNNEISEKSEIFDDQFSVERPDGSNFTLKIRSTKLEDSAMYFCASSLTGSGTDTQYFGPGTRLTVL.

The chain joins TRBV10-1 to TRBJ2-7; a weak D match, TRBD1 (6 bases). The germline V and J ends were trimmed by 4 bases and 2 bases, with 21 bases remaining between them. Germline V lookup: CDR1 WNHNN, CDR2 SYGVQD (reference sequence). The CDR3 spans 17 residues. Here the CDR3 DNA reads TGCGCCAGCAGTGCCGACCAACACAGGGAGACGACCTACGAGCAGTACTTC. It specifies CASSADQHRETTYEQYF.

The V and J genes are TRBV9 and TRBJ1-1, with D unclear. Trimming left V 0 bases short and J 6 bases short, with 12 bases between. The CDR3 covers 14 residues. Germline assignment: CDR1 SGDLS and CDR2 YYNGEE. The CDR3 region has the DNA TGTGCCAGCAGCGTAGAGTGGACTAGCCCTGAAGCTTTCTTT. Translated: CASSVEWTSPEAFF.

This chain connects TRBV7-3 to TRBJ2-5, with D perhaps TRBD2 (5 bases). Deletions cut 2 bases from V and 5 bases from J, with 9 bases between. CDR1 and CDR2 (germline): SGHTA, FQGTGA. CDR3 size: 13 residues. The CDR3 DNA follows: TGTGCCAGCAGCTTAGGAGGTCGCGAGACCCAGTACTTC. This sequence encodes CASSLGGRETQYF.

The chain has TRBV27 and TRBJ2-7; 14 nucleotides agree with TRBD2. Per germline, CDR1 MNHEY and CDR2 SMNVEV (reference sequence). CDR3 length: 16 amino acids. The V and J ends lost 5 bases and 7 bases, in that order; junction bases with no gene match: 10. CDR3 sequence reads: CASSALGTSGSREQYF. The CDR3 bases are TGTGCCAGCAGTGCCCTCGGGACTAGCGGGAGCCGTGAGCAGTACTTC.

For this clone: Other DNA variants within this sample encode the same CDR3. CDR3 region: CASSVVPGAYEQYF. The CDR3 bases are TGTGCCAGCAGCGTAGTTCCGGGGGCCTACGAGCAGTACTTC. This chain links TRBV9 with TRBJ2-7; D perhaps matches TRBD2 (6 bases). Germline CDR1 reads SGDLS; CDR2 reads YYNGEE. The CDR3 is 14 amino acids. V lost 0 bases, J lost 2 bases, and 9 bases lay in between.

This chain joins TRBV6-5 and TRBJ2-7; 7 bases match TRBD2. Germline V CDR1 and CDR2: MNHEY, SVGAGI. The CDR3 loop spans 16 amino acids. The J segment lost 4 bases and the V segment lost 0 bases, leaving 9 bases of the junction unmatched. The chain's CDR3 is CASSYSIGEGRYEQYF. The DNA for the CDR3 is TGTGCCAGCAGTTACTCGATCGGGGAGGGACGGTACGAGCAGTACTTC.

This clone was detected once. The J gene is TRBJ1-2, the V gene TRBV4-1; D is perhaps TRBD1 (5 bases). Trimming removed 6 bases at V and 7 bases at J, with 18 bases between. The CDR3 loop spans 14 amino acids. Germline-derived CDR1 and CDR2 are MGHRA and YSYEKL. The CDR3 sequence: CASRLTGGDSGYTF. In DNA form, the CDR3 reads TGCGCCAGCAGACTAACAGGAGGCGACTCTGGCTACACCTTC.

V and J are TRBV30 and TRBJ1-5; 9 nucleotides match TRBD1. Germline V gene sequence: CDR1 GTSNPN, CDR2 SVGIG (reference sequence). The CDR3 covers 15 residues. V was clipped by 4 bases and J by 1 base; unmatched bases: 5. The CDR3 DNA sequence: TGTGCCTGGATCTTTGGACAGGGGAGCAATCAGCCCCAGCATTTT. This encodes CAWIFGQGSNQPQHF.

This chain links TRBV30 with TRBJ1-1; D not resolved. Trimming shortened V by 0 bases and J by 2 bases, and 10 bases separated the two germline ends. The length of the CDR3 is 14 residues. Germline V gene data show CDR1 as GTSNPN and CDR2 as SVGIG (reference sequence). This chain's CDR3 is CAWSVGILNTEAFF. The CDR3 nucleotides read TGTGCCTGGAGTGTAGGAATTCTTAACACTGAAGCTTTCTTT. The full variable domain, in which reference TRBV30 and TRBJ1-1 provide the parts outside the CDR3, is SQTIHQWPATLVQPVGSPLSLECTVEGTSNPNLYWYRQAAGRGLQLLFYSVGIGQISSEVPQNLSASRPQDRQFILSSKKLLLSDSGFYLCAWSVGILNTEAFFGQGTRLTVV.

The rearrangement links TRBV20-1 to TRBJ2-1; TRBD2 is a possible D gene (5 bases). There are 11 residues in the CDR3. V lost 6 bases and J lost 7, with 10 bases in between. Germline V CDR1 and CDR2: DFQATT, SNEGSKA (reference sequence). CDR3 loop: CSAYTGNEQFF. In nucleotides, the CDR3 is TGCAGTGCCTACACGGGGAATGAGCAGTTCTTC.

This clone was observed a few times. The V and J genes are TRBV5-6 and TRBJ1-1, with 7 bases identical to TRBD1. V lost 6 bases to trimming and J lost 1 base; unmatched junction nucleotides: 9. The CDR3 length is 15 residues. The germline V gene encodes CDR1 SGHDT and CDR2 YYEEEE. The CDR3 region is CASTGTVFRNTEAFF. The CDR3 DNA reads TGTGCCAGCACCGGGACAGTCTTTCGGAACACTGAAGCTTTCTTT.

The CDR3 DNA reads TGTGCCAGCAGCGTCGCTGGCGGGGTCCCCTACGAGCAGTACTTC. It translates to CASSVAGGVPYEQYF. The gene calls are TRBV6-1 and TRBJ2-7; the D gene is possibly TRBD2 (6 bases). Looked up from germline, CDR1 is MNHNS and CDR2 is SASEGT. Trimming shortened V by 6 bases and J by 2 bases, and 17 bases separated the two germline ends. This CDR3 is built from 15 residues.

The rearrangement uses TRBV2 and TRBJ1-2; a possible D gene is TRBD1 (5 bases). Trimming cost V 6 bases and J 8 bases, with 31 bases left between them. The CDR3 contains 18 residues. Germline CDR1 reads SNHLY; CDR2 reads FYNNEI. For the CDR3, the DNA is TGTGCCAGCAGCCGCTCCCCTAAGAATAGGGACCCACCAGGAGGCTACACCTTC. It specifies CASSRSPKNRDPPGGYTF.

V usage is TRBV5-8 and J usage is TRBJ2-7; D is possibly TRBD2 (5 bases). This CDR3 is 15 amino acids long. Between the trimmed V and J ends, which lost 3 bases and 0 bases, there was a span of 13 bases. Germline-derived CDR1 and CDR2 are SGHTS and YDEGEE. CDR3: CASSYQEVTSYEQYF. The CDR3 nucleotides read TGTGCCAGCAGCTACCAGGAGGTAACCTCCTACGAGCAGTACTTC.

The V and J genes are TRBV21-1 and TRBJ2-3; the D call in the table, TRBD2, was not verified against the DNA. TRBV21-1 is labeled a pseudogene. CDR3 size: 17 residues. The CDR3 DNA follows: TGTGCCAGCCAGACTGAGACTAGCGGGAGGTGGGAAGATACGCAGTATTTT. Translated: CASQTETSGRWEDTQYF.